This entry is about one T cell receptor (beta chain). Repertoires were generated with immunoSEQ multiplex PCR, while TCRdb's copy carries only in-frame clones and drops some. The sample yields approximately 170,000 clones, 70% to 85% seen once. This specimen comes from a study of blood T cell repertoires in COVID-19. Study details: Both acute and convalescent COVID-19 samples were obtained from the United States, Italy and Spain. PBMCs, B-cell-depleted T cells, or T cells provided the cDNA or gDNA that made up the material.

The CDR3 totals 15 residues. From germline, CDR1 is MNHNY and CDR2 SVGAGI (reference sequence). Trimming removed 4 bases at V and 2 bases at J, with 13 bases between. This sequence joins TRBV6-6 and TRBJ2-3; tentatively, D is TRBD1 (6 bases). This sequence was found in an elderly man with COVID-19, enrolled during active disease. The sequencing input was peripheral blood. The CDR3: CASSSRDTDTDTQYF. The CDR3 nucleotides are TGTGCCAGCAGTTCCCGGGACACCGACACAGATACGCAGTATTTT.